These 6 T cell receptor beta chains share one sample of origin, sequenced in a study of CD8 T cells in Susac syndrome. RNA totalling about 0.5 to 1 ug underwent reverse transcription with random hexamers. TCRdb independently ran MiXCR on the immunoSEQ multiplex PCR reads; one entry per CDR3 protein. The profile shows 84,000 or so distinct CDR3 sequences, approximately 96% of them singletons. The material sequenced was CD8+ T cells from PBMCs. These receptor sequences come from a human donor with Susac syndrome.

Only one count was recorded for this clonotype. The CDR3 DNA sequence: TGCAGCGTTACGGAGGCCGGAGTGGACGAGCAGTACTTC. Protein sequence: CSVTEAGVDEQYF. The rearrangement uses TRBV29-1 and TRBJ2-7; tentatively, D is TRBD2 (5 bases). V was pared by 5 bases and J by 5 bases, with 16 bases between. Germline-derived CDR1 and CDR2 are SQVTM and ANQGSEA. This CDR3 contains 13 residues.

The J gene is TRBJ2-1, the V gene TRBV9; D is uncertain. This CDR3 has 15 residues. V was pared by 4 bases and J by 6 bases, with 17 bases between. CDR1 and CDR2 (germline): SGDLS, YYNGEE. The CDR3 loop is CASSPRAESVNEQFF. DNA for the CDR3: TGTGCCAGCAGCCCCCGGGCAGAATCGGTCAATGAGCAGTTCTTC.

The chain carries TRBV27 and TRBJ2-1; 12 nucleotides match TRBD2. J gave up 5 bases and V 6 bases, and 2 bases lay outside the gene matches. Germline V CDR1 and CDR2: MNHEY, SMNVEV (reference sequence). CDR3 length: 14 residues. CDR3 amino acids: CASRTSGSDNEQFF. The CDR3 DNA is TGTGCCAGCAGGACTAGCGGGAGCGACAATGAGCAGTTCTTC.

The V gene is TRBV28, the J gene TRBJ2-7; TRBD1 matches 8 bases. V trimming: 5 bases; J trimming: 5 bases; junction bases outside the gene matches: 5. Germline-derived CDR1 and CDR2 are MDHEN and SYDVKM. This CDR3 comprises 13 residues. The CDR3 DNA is TGTGCCAGCAGTGCCACGACAGGGGACGAGCAGTACTTC. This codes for CASSATTGDEQYF.

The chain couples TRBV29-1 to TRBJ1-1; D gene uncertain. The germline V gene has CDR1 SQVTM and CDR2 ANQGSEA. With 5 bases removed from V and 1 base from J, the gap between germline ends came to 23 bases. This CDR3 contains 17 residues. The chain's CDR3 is CSVRGPFSTGRNTEAFF. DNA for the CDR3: TGCAGCGTTCGAGGACCTTTCTCGACCGGCAGGAACACTGAAGCTTTCTTT. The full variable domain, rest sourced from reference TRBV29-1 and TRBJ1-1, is SAVISQKPSRDICQRGTSLTIQCQVDSQVTMMFWYRQQPGQSLTLIATANQGSEATYESGFVIDKFPISRPNLTFSTLTVSNMSPEDSSIYLCSVRGPFSTGRNTEAFFGQGTRLTVV.

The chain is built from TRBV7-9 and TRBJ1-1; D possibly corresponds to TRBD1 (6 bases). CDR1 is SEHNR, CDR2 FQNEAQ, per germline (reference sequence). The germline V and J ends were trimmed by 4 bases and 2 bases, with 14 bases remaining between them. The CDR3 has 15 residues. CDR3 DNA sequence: TGTGCCAGCAGCTCCTTCGGGGGCCTAAACACTGAAGCTTTCTTT. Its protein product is CASSSFGGLNTEAFF.